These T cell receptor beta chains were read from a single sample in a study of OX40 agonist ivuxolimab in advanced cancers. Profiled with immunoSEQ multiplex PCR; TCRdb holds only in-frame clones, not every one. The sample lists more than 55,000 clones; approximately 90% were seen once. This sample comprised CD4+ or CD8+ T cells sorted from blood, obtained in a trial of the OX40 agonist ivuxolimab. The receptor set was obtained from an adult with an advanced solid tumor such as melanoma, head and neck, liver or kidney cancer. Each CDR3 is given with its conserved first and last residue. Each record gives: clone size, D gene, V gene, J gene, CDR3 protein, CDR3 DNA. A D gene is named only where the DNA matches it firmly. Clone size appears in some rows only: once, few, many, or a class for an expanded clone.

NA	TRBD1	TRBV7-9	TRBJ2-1	CASRGQGIYEQFF	TGTGCCAGCAGAGGACAGGGGATCTATGAGCAGTTCTTC
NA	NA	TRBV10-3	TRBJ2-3	CAISESDEADTQYF	TGTGCCATCAGTGAGTCTGACGAGGCAGATACGCAGTATTTT
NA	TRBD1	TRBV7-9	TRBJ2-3	CASSQPGQGTDTQYF	TGTGCCAGCAGCCAACCGGGACAGGGGACAGATACGCAGTATTTT
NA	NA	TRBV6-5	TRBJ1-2	CASSALRDSNYGYTF	TGTGCCAGCAGTGCGCTACGAGACAGTAACTATGGCTACACCTTC
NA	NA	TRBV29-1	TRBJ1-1	CSVDWGTEAFF	TGCAGCGTTGATTGGGGGACTGAAGCTTTCTTT
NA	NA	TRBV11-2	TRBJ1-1	CASSAERAVAEAFF	TGTGCCAGCAGCGCGGAGAGGGCGGTAGCTGAAGCTTTCTTT
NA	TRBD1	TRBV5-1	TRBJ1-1	CASSFQGGDTEAFF	TGCGCCAGCAGCTTTCAGGGGGGCGACACTGAAGCTTTCTTT
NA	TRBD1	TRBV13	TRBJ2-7	CASSSTGGSYEQYF	TGTGCCAGCAGCTCAACAGGGGGCTCCTACGAGCAGTACTTC
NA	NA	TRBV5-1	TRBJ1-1	CASSSGMGYTEAFF	TGCGCCAGCAGCTCAGGGATGGGTTACACTGAAGCTTTCTTT
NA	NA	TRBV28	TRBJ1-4	CASSSGPEREKLFF	TGTGCCAGCAGTTCTGGGCCGGAGCGGGAAAAACTGTTTTTT
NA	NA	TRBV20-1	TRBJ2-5	CSGEFQETQYF	TGCAGTGGGGAGTTCCAAGAGACCCAGTACTTC
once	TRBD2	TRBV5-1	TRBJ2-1	CASSIGTSGMQFF	TGCGCCAGCAGCATTGGGACTAGCGGGATGCAGTTCTTC
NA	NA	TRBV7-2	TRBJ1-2	CASSTQSYGYTF	TGTGCCAGCAGTACACAGTCCTATGGCTACACCTTC
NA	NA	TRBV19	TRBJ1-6	CASSITGPPDSPLHF	TGTGCCAGTAGTATAACGGGACCTCCCGATTCACCCCTCCACTTT
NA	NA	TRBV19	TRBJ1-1	CASSILGRGGTEAFF	TGTGCCAGTAGTATACTGGGACGTGGGGGCACTGAAGCTTTCTTT
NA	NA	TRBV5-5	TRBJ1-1	CASSFLEYTEAFF	TGTGCCAGCAGCTTCTTGGAATACACTGAAGCTTTCTTT
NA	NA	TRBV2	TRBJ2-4	CASMAGGFKAKNIQYF	TGTGCCAGCATGGCAGGTGGTTTTAAGGCCAAAAACATTCAGTACTTC
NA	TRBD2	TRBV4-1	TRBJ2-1	CASRNQRGINEQFF	TGCGCCAGCAGGAACCAGCGGGGAATAAATGAGCAGTTCTTC
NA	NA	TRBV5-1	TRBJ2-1	CASSLAVGGFNEQFF	TGCGCCAGCAGCTTGGCCGTCGGAGGGTTCAATGAGCAGTTCTTC
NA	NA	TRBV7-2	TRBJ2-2	CASSLPQKVTGELFF	TGTGCCAGCAGCTTACCCCAAAAGGTCACCGGGGAGCTGTTTTTT
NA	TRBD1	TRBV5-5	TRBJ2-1	CASSVTGDSYNEQFF	TGTGCCAGCAGCGTAACAGGGGACTCCTACAATGAGCAGTTCTTC
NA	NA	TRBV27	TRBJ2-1	CASSSKRATSYNEQFF	TGTGCCAGCAGTTCCAAACGGGCTACCTCCTACAATGAGCAGTTCTTC
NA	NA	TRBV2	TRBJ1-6	CASGGGRGGGSPLHF	TGTGCCAGCGGGGGTGGGCGGGGGGGTGGTTCACCCCTCCACTTT
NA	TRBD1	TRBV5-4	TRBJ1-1	CASSLGAGGVTEAFF	TGTGCCAGCAGCTTGGGCGCAGGGGGCGTCACTGAAGCTTTCTTT
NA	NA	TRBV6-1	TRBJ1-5	CASSERMSSNQPQHF	TGTGCCAGCAGTGAAAGGATGAGCTCGAATCAGCCCCAGCATTTT
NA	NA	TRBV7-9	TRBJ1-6	CASSAPTGGSLHF	TGTGCCAGCAGCGCCCCGACAGGAGGAAGCCTCCACTTT
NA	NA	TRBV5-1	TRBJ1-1	CASTVLPGDTEAFF	TGCGCCAGCACAGTACTCCCGGGGGACACTGAAGCTTTCTTT
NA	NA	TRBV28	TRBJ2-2	CASSLGGGTGELFF	TGTGCCAGCAGTTTAGGAGGGGGGACCGGGGAGCTGTTTTTT
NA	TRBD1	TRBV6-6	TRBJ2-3	CASRWTGGRTDTQYF	TGTGCCAGCAGATGGACAGGGGGTCGCACAGATACGCAGTATTTT